The TCR beta chain under discussion was sequenced for a study of OX40 agonist ivuxolimab in advanced cancers. A remark on this clone: Antigen specificity is unknown.

Produced via immunoSEQ multiplex PCR; TCRdb's table is partial and in-frame only. The data contain approximately 70,000 clones, about 91% of them singletons. Study-level findings and limits: A proportion of nonresponders additionally exhibited low normalized T-cell clonal expansion. At 0.1 to 3.0 mg/kg, CD4+ and CD8+ blood T cells expanded clonally by week 6. Antigen specificity remained undetermined for the expanded peripheral T cells. Average numbers of expanded clones were greater in CD8+ T cells than in CD4+.

CDR3 size: 15 residues. Trimming took 0 bases from V and 4 from J; bases not matched to a gene: 3. CDR1 SGDLS and CDR2 YYNGEE come from the germline V gene. The chain links TRBV9 to TRBJ2-1; 8 bases agree with TRBD2. This specimen consisted of CD4+ or CD8+ T cells sorted from blood, obtained in a trial of the OX40 agonist ivuxolimab. The TCR originated in an adult with an advanced solid tumor such as melanoma, head and neck, liver or kidney cancer. CDR3 nucleotide sequence: TGTGCCAGCAGCGTAGTCAGCGGGGGTTACAATGAGCAGTTCTTC. Translating gives CASSVVSGGYNEQFF.